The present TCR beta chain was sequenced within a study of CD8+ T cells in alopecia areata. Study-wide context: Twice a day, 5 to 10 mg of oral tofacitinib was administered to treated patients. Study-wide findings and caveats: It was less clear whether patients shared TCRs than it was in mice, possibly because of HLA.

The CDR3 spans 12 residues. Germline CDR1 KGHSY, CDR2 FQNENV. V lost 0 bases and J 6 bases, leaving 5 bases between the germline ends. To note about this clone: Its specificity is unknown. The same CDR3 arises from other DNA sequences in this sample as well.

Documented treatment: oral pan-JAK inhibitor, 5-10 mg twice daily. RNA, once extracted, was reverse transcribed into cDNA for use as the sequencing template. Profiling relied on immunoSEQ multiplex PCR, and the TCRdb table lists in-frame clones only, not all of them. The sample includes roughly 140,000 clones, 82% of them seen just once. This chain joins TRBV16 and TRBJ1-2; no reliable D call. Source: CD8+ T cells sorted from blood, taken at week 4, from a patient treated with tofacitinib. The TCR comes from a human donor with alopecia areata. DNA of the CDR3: TGTGCCAGCAGCCAATCTGCAGATGGCTACACCTTC. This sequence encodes CASSQSADGYTF.